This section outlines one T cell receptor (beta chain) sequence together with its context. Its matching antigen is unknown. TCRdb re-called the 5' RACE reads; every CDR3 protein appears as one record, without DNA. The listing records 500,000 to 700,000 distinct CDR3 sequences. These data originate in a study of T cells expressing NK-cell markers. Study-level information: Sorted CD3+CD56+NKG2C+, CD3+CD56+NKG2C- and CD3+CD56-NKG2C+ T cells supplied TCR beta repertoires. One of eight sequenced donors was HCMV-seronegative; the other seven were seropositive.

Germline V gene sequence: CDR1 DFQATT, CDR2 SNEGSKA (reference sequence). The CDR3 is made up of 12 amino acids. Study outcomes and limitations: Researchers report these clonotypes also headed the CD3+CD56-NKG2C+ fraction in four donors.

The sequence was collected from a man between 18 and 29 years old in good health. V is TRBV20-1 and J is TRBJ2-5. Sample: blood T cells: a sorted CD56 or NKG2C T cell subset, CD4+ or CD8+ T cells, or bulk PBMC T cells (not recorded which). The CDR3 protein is CSARESSQTQYF.